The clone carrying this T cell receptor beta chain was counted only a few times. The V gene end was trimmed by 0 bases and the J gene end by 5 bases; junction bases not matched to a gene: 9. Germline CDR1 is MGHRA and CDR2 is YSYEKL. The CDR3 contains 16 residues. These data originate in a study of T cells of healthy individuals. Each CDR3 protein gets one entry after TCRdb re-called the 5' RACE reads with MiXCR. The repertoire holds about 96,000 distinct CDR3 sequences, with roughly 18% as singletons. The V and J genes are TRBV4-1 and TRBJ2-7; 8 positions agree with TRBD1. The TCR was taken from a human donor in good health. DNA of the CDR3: TGCGCCAGCAGCCAAGAGGGACAGGCCTTGGGGGACGAGCAGTACTTC. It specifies CASSQEGQALGDEQYF.